This record looks at one TCR beta chain sequence and its context. The data were taken from a study of blood T cell repertoires in COVID-19. Per the germline V gene, CDR1 is SGHAT and CDR2 is FQNNGV. V gave up 7 bases and J gave up 6 bases, with 24 bases separating them. There are 16 residues in the CDR3. Generated by immunoSEQ multiplex PCR, the TCRdb table keeps only in-frame clones and is missing some. This table holds 100,000 to 150,000 clones, around 86% found once. The source material was peripheral blood. The TCR was taken from a human donor in a cohort sampled during active COVID-19. V and J are TRBV11-2 and TRBJ1-1; no clear D. The CDR3 DNA is TGTGCCAGCATGCCTTTTGCGGGCAGGAGGGTCCCTGAAGCTTTCTTT. Amino acid sequence: CASMPFAGRRVPEAFF. Filled out from reference TRBV11-2 and TRBJ1-1, the complete variable domain reads EAGVAQSPRYKIIEKRQSVAFWCNPISGHATLYWYQQILGQGPKLLIQFQNNGVVDDSQLPKDRFSAERLKGVDSTLKIQPAKLEDSAVYLCASMPFAGRRVPEAFFGQGTRLTVV.